A single T cell receptor (beta chain) is shown here with its context. Its target is not known. The sample originates from a study of cytomegalovirus exposure and HLA in healthy donors. In the PCR, 60 Vbeta and 13 Jbeta primers were used. Some clones are missing from TCRdb's copy, which holds only in-frame ones; the method was immunoSEQ multiplex PCR. Of around 35,000 clones listed, roughly 79% are singletons. Per germline, CDR1 LGHNA and CDR2 YNFKEQ. The CDR3 covers 13 residues. Trimming cost V 4 bases and J 2 bases, with 8 bases left between them. Study-wide results and caveats: Per a prior analysis, the majority of TCR beta V segments were productive roughly 87% or roughly 30% of the time. Rare sequences made up most TCRs, while some public TCRs were found in many donors.

All the people who gave samples were healthy bone marrow donors. The V gene is TRBV4-2, the J gene TRBJ1-2; no clear D gene. The sample consisted of PBMCs. This clonotype was sampled from a woman aged 40-49 years in good health and CMV-seronegative. CDR3 DNA: TGTGCCAGCAGCCCCACCGGGAACTATGGCTACACCTTC. This encodes CASSPTGNYGYTF.